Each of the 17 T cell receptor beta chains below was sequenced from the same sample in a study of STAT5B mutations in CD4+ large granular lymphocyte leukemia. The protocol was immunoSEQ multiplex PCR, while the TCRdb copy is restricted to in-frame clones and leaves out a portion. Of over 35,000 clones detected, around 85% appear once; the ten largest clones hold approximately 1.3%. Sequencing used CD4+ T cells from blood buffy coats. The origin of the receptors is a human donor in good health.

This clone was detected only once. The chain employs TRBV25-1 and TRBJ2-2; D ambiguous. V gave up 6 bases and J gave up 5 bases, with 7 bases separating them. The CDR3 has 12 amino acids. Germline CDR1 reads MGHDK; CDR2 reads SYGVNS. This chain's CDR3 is CASRRMTGELFF. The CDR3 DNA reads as TGTGCCAGCAGGAGAATGACCGGGGAGCTGTTTTTT.

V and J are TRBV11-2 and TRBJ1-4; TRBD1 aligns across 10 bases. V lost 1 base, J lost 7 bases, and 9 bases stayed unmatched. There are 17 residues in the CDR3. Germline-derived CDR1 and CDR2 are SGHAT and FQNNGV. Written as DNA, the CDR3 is TGTGCCAGCAGCTTAGGAACCCGGACAGGGGGAAGTGAAAAACTGTTTTTT. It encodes CASSLGTRTGGSEKLFF.

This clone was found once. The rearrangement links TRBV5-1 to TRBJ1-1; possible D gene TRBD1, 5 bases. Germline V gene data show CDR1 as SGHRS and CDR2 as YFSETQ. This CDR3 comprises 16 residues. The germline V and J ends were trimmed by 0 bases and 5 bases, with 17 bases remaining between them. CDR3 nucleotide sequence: TGCGCCAGCAGCTTGGTCGGTCAGGGCGGGGGAACTGAAGCTTTCTTT. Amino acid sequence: CASSLVGQGGGTEAFF.

The CDR3 nucleotides read TGTGCCAGCAGCTTAGCAGGAGATAGCAATCAGCCCCAGCATTTT. It specifies CASSLAGDSNQPQHF. The rearrangement links TRBV7-9 to TRBJ1-5; D not certain. CDR1 and CDR2 (germline): SEHNR, FQNEAQ (reference sequence). The CDR3 has 15 residues. The germline V and J ends were trimmed by 0 bases and 0 bases, with 6 bases remaining between them.

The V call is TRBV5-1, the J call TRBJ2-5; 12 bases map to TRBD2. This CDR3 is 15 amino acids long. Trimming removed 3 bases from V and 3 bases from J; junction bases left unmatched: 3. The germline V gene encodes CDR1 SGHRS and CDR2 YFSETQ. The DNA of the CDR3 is TGCGCCAGCAGCTCGACTAGCGGGAGTAAAGAGACCCAGTACTTC. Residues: CASSSTSGSKETQYF.

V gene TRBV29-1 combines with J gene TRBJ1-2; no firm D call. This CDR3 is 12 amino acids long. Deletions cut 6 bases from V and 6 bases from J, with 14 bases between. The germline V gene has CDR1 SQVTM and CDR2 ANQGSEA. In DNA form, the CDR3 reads TGCAGCGTGGTTGAGGATGCAGATGGCTACACCTTC. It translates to CSVVEDADGYTF.

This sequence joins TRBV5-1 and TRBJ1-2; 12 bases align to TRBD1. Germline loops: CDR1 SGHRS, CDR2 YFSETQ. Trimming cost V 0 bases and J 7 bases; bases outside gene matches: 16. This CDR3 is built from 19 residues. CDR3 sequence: CASSLGSGQGAPLIFGYTF. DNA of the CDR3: TGCGCCAGCAGCTTGGGGTCGGGACAGGGGGCTCCACTTATTTTTGGCTACACCTTC. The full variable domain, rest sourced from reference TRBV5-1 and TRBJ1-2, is KAGVTQTPRYLIKTRGQQVTLSCSPISGHRSVSWYQQTPGQGLQFLFEYFSETQRNKGNFPGRFSGRQFSNSRSEMNVSTLELGDSALYLCASSLGSGQGAPLIFGYTFGSGTRLTVV.

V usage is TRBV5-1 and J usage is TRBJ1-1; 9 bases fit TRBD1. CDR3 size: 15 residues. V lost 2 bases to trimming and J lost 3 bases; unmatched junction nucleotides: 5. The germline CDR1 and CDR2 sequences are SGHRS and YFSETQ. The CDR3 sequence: CASSFSTGGDTEAFF. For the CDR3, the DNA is TGCGCCAGCAGCTTTTCGACAGGGGGTGACACTGAAGCTTTCTTT.

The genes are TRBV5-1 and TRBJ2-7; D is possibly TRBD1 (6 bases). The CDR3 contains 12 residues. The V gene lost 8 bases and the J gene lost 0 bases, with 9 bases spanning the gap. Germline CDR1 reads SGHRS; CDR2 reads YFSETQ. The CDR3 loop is CASRTDSYEQYF. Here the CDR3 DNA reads TGCGCCAGTCGGACAGACTCCTACGAGCAGTACTTC. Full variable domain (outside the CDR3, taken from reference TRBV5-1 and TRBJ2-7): KAGVTQTPRYLIKTRGQQVTLSCSPISGHRSVSWYQQTPGQGLQFLFEYFSETQRNKGNFPGRFSGRQFSNSRSEMNVSTLELGDSALYLCASRTDSYEQYFGPGTRLTVT.

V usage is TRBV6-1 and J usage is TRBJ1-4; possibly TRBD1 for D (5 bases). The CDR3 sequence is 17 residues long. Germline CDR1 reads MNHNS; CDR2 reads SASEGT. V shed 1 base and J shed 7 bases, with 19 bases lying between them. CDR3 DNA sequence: TGTGCCAGCAGTGAAGTCCCCAGGGAAGGGACGGGTGAAAAACTGTTTTTT. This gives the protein CASSEVPREGTGEKLFF.

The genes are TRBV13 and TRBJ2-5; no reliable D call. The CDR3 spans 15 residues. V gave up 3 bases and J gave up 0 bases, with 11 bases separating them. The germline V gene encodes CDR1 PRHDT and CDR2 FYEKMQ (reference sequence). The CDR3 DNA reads TGTGCCAGCAGCTTGAGGAGTTTGGACCAAGAGACCCAGTACTTC. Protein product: CASSLRSLDQETQYF.

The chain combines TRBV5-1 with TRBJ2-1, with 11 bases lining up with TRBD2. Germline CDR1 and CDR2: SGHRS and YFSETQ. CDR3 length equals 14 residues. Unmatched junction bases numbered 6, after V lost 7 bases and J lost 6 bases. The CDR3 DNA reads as TGCGCCAGCCTCACCGGGACTAGCGGCAATGAGCAGTTCTTC. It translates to CASLTGTSGNEQFF.

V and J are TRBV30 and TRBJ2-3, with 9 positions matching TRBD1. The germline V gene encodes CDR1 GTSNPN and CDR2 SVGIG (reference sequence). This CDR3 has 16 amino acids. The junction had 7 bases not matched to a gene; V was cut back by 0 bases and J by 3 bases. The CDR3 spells CAWSVWDRVRTDTQYF. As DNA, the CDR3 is TGTGCCTGGAGTGTTTGGGACAGGGTGAGAACAGATACGCAGTATTTT.

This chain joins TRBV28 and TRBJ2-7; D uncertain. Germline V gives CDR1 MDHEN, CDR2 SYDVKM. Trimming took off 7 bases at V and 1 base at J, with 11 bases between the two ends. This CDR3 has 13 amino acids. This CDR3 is CASMGSPSYEQYF. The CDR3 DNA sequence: TGTGCCAGCATGGGCAGTCCTTCCTACGAGCAGTACTTC.

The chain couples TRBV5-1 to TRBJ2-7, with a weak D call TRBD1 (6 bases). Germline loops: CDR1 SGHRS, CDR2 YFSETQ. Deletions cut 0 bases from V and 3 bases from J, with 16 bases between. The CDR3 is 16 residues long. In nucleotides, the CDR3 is TGCGCCAGCAGCTTGGCCCCAGGGGCTGAAGGCTACGAGCAGTACTTC. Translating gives CASSLAPGAEGYEQYF.

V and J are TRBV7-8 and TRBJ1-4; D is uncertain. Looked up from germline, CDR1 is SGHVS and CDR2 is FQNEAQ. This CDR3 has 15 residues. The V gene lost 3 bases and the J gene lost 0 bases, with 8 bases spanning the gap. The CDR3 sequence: CASSFNVATNEKLFF. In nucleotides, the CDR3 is TGTGCCAGCAGCTTCAACGTTGCAACTAATGAAAAACTGTTTTTT. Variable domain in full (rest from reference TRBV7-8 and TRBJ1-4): GAGVSQSPRYKVAKRGQDVALRCDPISGHVSLFWYQQALGQGPEFLTYFQNEAQLDKSGLPSDRFFAERPEGSVSTLKIQRTQQEDSAVYLCASSFNVATNEKLFFGSGTQLSVL.

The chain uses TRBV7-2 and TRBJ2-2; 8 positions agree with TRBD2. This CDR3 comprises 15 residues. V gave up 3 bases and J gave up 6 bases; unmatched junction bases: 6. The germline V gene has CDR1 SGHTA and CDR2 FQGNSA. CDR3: CASSLGAGGAGELFF. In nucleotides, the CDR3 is TGTGCCAGCAGCTTGGGGGCGGGAGGAGCCGGGGAGCTGTTTTTT.